These 20 T cell receptor beta chains were all obtained from the same sample, sequenced in a study of metastatic and nonmetastatic thyroid tumors. All patients reached thyroid surgery having received no treatment beforehand. TCRdb re-called the PCR reads via MiXCR. The data hold 14,000 or so clones, with 23% observed a single time. Sequencing was carried out using blood. These receptor sequences come from a female donor with papillary thyroid cancer or a benign thyroid nodule (not recorded which). Some clones in this sample may be carry-over from other donors' samples.

This sequence joins TRBV3-1 and TRBJ1-2; no reliable D call. Trimming left V 6 bases short and J 1 base short, with 6 bases between. Germline V lookup: CDR1 LGHDT, CDR2 YNNKEL (reference sequence). The CDR3 has 12 amino acids. DNA for the CDR3: TGTGCCAGCAGATCAGGTAACTATGGCTACACCTTC. Its translation: CASRSGNYGYTF.

The chain links TRBV20-1 to TRBJ2-7, with 10 bases matching TRBD2. The CDR3 is 14 amino acids. Per the germline V gene, CDR1 is DFQATT and CDR2 is SNEGSKA (reference sequence). J gave up 0 bases and V 6 bases, and 5 bases lay outside the gene matches. CDR3 bases: TGCAGTGCAGAAAGGACTAGCGGCTCCTACGAGCAGTACTTC. It codes for CSAERTSGSYEQYF.

V and J are TRBV5-1 and TRBJ2-7, with TRBD2 matching 10 bases. Germline V lookup: CDR1 SGHRS, CDR2 YFSETQ. The CDR3 runs 15 residues. V was clipped by 1 base and J by 3 bases; unmatched bases: 4. This CDR3 reads CASSLRLAGVYEQYF. CDR3 sequence (DNA): TGCGCCAGCAGCTTGAGGCTAGCGGGAGTCTACGAGCAGTACTTC. The full variable domain, with the rest looked up from reference TRBV5-1 and TRBJ2-7, is KAGVTQTPRYLIKTRGQQVTLSCSPISGHRSVSWYQQTPGQGLQFLFEYFSETQRNKGNFPGRFSGRQFSNSRSEMNVSTLELGDSALYLCASSLRLAGVYEQYFGPGTRLTVT.

The chain couples TRBV30 to TRBJ1-1; the match to TRBD1 covers 9 bases. Germline values: CDR1 GTSNPN, CDR2 SVGIG (reference sequence). The CDR3 extends over 14 amino acids. V shed 2 bases, J shed 1 base, and the junction held 2 bases outside the gene matches. The CDR3: CAWSWGQGNTEAFF. The CDR3 nucleotides read TGTGCCTGGAGTTGGGGACAGGGGAACACTGAAGCTTTCTTT.

The chain uses TRBV12-3 or TRBV12-4 and TRBJ2-7, with D unclear. V lost 3 bases to trimming and J lost 0 bases, with 9 bases between them. The CDR3 is made up of 14 amino acids. The CDR3 DNA reads as TGTGCCAGCAGTTTCGGTCCCCGCTCCTACGAGCAGTACTTC. Translated: CASSFGPRSYEQYF.

Ten or more counts support this clone. A much larger clone differs by one base, so this may be a read error. The V gene is TRBV2, the J gene TRBJ1-3; 8 bases line up with TRBD1. The CDR3 loop spans 14 amino acids. Germline lookup yields CDR1 SNHLY and CDR2 FYNNEI. In DNA form, the CDR3 reads TGTGTCAGCAGGGGGCGGTCCTCTGGAAACACCATATATTTT. This codes for CVSRGRSSGNTIYF.

The rearrangement joins TRBV20-1 to TRBJ2-2; a possible D gene is TRBD1 (5 bases). CDR1 DFQATT and CDR2 SNEGSKA come from the germline V gene (reference sequence). The CDR3 length is 17 residues. V gave up 2 bases and J gave up 1 base, with 17 bases separating them. This chain's CDR3 is CSARPIILGQNTGELFF. CDR3 DNA sequence: TGCAGTGCTAGACCGATCATCCTTGGACAGAACACCGGGGAGCTGTTTTTT.

This clone ranks as medium-sized. This chain connects TRBV6-1 to TRBJ2-1; 12 bases fit TRBD2. The CDR3 sequence is 15 residues long. CDR1 and CDR2 from the germline V gene are MNHNS and SASEGT. Losses at the gene ends were 4 bases for V and 8 bases for J; bases not matched to a gene: 6. The CDR3 region has the DNA TGTGCCAGCAGTGCACGACTAGCGGGGGCCTATGAGCAGTTCTTC. It specifies CASSARLAGAYEQFF.

This clone is medium-sized. This chain links TRBV6-1 with TRBJ2-5; 9 bases map to TRBD1. J was trimmed by 3 bases and V by 6 bases; bases with no gene match: 8. This CDR3 region has 15 residues. Germline V gene data show CDR1 as MNHNS and CDR2 as SASEGT. The DNA of the CDR3 is TGTGCCAGCAGAAAAACAGGGGGCACTGAAGAGACCCAGTACTTC. Amino acids: CASRKTGGTEETQYF.

This clone has ten or more counts. The chain couples TRBV7-2 to TRBJ1-5, with D tentatively TRBD1 (5 bases). Germline assignment: CDR1 SGHTA and CDR2 FQGNSA. There are 14 residues in the CDR3. Between the trimmed V and J ends, which lost 4 bases and 1 base, there was a span of 8 bases. The DNA for the CDR3 is TGTGCCAGCAGCTCCGACAGAAGCAATCAGCCCCAGCATTTT. Amino acids: CASSSDRSNQPQHF.

This clone has just a few counts. The rearrangement links TRBV12-5 to TRBJ1-1, with 8 bases identical to TRBD1. This CDR3 is built from 14 residues. The V segment lost 4 bases and the J segment 5 bases; nucleotides outside the gene matches: 6. Germline values: CDR1 LGHNT, CDR2 FRNRAP. CDR3 protein: CASGSPDRETEAFF. The CDR3 DNA sequence: TGTGCTAGTGGTTCACCGGACAGGGAAACTGAAGCTTTCTTT.

The chain employs TRBV20-1 and TRBJ2-7; D unresolved. This CDR3 is built from 11 residues. Trimming shortened V by 0 bases and J by 3 bases, and 3 bases separated the two germline ends. Germline V gene lookup returns CDR1 DFQATT and CDR2 SNEGSKA (reference sequence). DNA for the CDR3: TGCAGTGCTAGAGACAACTACGAGCAGTACTTC. Its translation: CSARDNYEQYF.

The chain couples TRBV6-1 to TRBJ2-4; D gene unclear. V was pared by 1 base and J by 1 base, with 11 bases between. This CDR3 has 16 amino acids. The germline CDR1 and CDR2 sequences are MNHNS and SASEGT. CDR3 region: CASSEGARAAKNIQYF. DNA for the CDR3: TGTGCCAGCAGTGAAGGGGCTAGGGCGGCCAAAAACATTCAGTACTTC.

The J gene is TRBJ2-7, the V gene TRBV20-1; D may be TRBD1 or TRBD2 (5 bases each). The germline V and J ends were trimmed by 6 bases and 4 bases, with 13 bases remaining between them. CDR1 DFQATT and CDR2 SNEGSKA come from the germline V gene (reference sequence). This CDR3 comprises 12 residues. In DNA form, the CDR3 reads TGCAGTGCCCACCGGGACGGTTACGAGCAGTACTTC. As protein: CSAHRDGYEQYF.

This clone was seen repeatedly, ten times or more. The V call is TRBV20-1, the J call TRBJ2-2, with D tentatively TRBD2 (5 bases). V lost 2 bases and J lost 3, with 16 bases in between. The CDR3 contains 16 residues. Germline CDR1 reads DFQATT; CDR2 reads SNEGSKA (reference sequence). CDR3 in DNA: TGCAGTGCTAGACCTAAACAACACGGGGACACCGGGGAGCTGTTTTTT. Translating it yields CSARPKQHGDTGELFF.

This clone has more than one count but fewer than ten. CDR3 region: CASSELRISSGYTF. As DNA, the CDR3 is TGTGCCAGCAGTGAATTGCGTATATCTTCTGGCTACACCTTC. The genes are TRBV2 and TRBJ1-2; D remains unclear. Germline CDR1 is SNHLY and CDR2 is FYNNEI. V lost 2 bases to trimming and J lost 7 bases, with 14 bases between them. CDR3 length equals 14 residues.

The gene calls are TRBV7-8 and TRBJ1-5; D possibly corresponds to TRBD1 (6 bases). The V end lost 1 base, the J end lost 0 bases, and 10 bases lay between the germline ends. Per germline, CDR1 SGHVS and CDR2 FQNEAQ. The CDR3 consists of 16 residues. The CDR3 reads CASSLVRTVSNQPQHF. CDR3 nucleotides: TGTGCCAGCAGCTTAGTTAGGACAGTTAGCAATCAGCCCCAGCATTTT.

This clone was detected only a few times. This CDR3 is missing its conserved last phenylalanine or tryptophan, likely due to a read error. The chain employs TRBV27 and TRBJ2-5; no clear D. The CDR3 totals 15 residues. V lost 2 bases and J lost 4, with 14 bases in between. Germline loops: CDR1 MNHEY, CDR2 SMNVEV (reference sequence). This chain's CDR3 is CASSLTTSWVETQYL. As DNA, the CDR3 is TGTGCCAGCAGTTTAACTACGTCATGGGTAGAGACCCAGTACTTA.

By share, this clone counts as medium-sized. The chain has TRBV27 and TRBJ2-5; D is ambiguous. The germline gives CDR1 MNHEY, CDR2 SMNVEV (reference sequence). The CDR3 spans 11 residues. With 4 bases removed from V and 2 bases from J, the gap between germline ends came to 2 bases. The CDR3 sequence is CASSSQETQYF. CDR3 sequence (DNA): TGTGCCAGCAGTTCTCAAGAGACCCAGTACTTC.

As to this clone: This clone may be a read error of a much larger clone one base away. The V gene is TRBV14, the J gene TRBJ2-1; D is possibly TRBD1 (6 bases). CDR3 length equals 18 residues. Trimming cost V 0 bases and J 5 bases, with 20 bases left between them. The germline gives CDR1 SGHDN, CDR2 FVKESK. CDR3 protein: CASSQDHLGALWDNEQFF. Here the CDR3 DNA reads TGTGCCAGCAGCCAAGATCACTTGGGGGCCTTATGGGACAATGAGCAGTTCTTC.